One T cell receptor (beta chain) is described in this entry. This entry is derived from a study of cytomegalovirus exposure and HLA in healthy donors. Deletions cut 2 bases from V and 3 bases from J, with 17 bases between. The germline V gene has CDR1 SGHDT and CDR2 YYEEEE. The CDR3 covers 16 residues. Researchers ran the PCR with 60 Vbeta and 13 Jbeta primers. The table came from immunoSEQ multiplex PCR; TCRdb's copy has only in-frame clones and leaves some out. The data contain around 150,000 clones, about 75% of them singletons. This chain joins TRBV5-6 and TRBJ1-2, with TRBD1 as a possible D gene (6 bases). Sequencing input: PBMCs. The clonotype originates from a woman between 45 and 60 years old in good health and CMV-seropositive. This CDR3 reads CASSFLQGDLYYGYTF. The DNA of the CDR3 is TGTGCCAGCAGCTTTTTACAGGGTGACCTATACTATGGCTACACCTTC.